This TCR beta chain emerged from a study of CD8 T cells in Susac syndrome. Looking at the study overall: Patients with Susac syndrome who were sequenced included more than five with active disease and roughly 8 in remission.

Reverse transcription of roughly 0.45 to 1 ug RNA used random hexamers. MiXCR, applied by TCRdb to the immunoSEQ multiplex PCR reads, yields one record per CDR3 protein. Counted here are more than 100,000 distinct CDR3 sequences, roughly 94% occurring once; the ten biggest clones make up more than 0.25%. Study-wide points: The total CD8+ repertoires yielded around 15 Susac-specific public clones and the CD8+ TEMRA repertoires yielded 4 or 5. Peak Susac CD8+ clonal expansion occurred in TEMRA cells and active patients.

Germline-derived CDR1 and CDR2 are DFQATT and SNEGSKA (reference sequence). This CDR3 has 15 amino acids. J lost 1 base, V lost 0 bases, and 3 bases had no gene match. Points on this clonotype: Its antigen is still unknown.

The TCR was taken from a human donor with Susac syndrome. The V and J genes are TRBV20-1 and TRBJ2-4; 7 bases line up with TRBD2. The specimen sequenced was CD8+ T cells from PBMCs. The CDR3 spells CSARDRGGAKNIQYF. Here the CDR3 DNA reads TGCAGTGCTAGAGATCGGGGAGGGGCCAAAAACATTCAGTACTTC.